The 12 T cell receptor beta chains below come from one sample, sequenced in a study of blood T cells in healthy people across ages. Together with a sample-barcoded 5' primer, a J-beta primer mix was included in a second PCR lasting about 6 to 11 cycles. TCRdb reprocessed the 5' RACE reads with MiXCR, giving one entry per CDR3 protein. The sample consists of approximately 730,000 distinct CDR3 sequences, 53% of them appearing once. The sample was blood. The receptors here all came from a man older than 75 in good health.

The DNA for the CDR3 is TGTGCCAGCAGTTTAGAGCTACGTTACGAGCAGTACTTC. Amino acids: CASSLELRYEQYF. V usage is TRBV12-3 or TRBV12-4 and J usage is TRBJ2-7; D is unresolved. The V end was cut by 1 base, the J end by 4 bases, with 8 bases between. This CDR3 has 13 residues.

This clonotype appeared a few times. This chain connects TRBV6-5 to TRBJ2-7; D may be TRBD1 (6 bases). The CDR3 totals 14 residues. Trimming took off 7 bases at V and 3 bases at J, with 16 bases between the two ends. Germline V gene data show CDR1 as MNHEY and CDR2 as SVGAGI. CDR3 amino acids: CASTRGQGLYEQYF. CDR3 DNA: TGTGCCAGCACCCGTGGTCAGGGGCTCTACGAGCAGTACTTC.

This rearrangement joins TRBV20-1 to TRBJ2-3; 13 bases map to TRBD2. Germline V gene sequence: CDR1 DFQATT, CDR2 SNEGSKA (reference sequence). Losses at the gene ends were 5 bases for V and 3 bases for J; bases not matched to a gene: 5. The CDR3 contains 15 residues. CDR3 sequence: CSAPPGLAGTDTQYF. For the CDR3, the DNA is TGCAGTGCTCCTCCGGGACTAGCGGGAACAGATACGCAGTATTTT.

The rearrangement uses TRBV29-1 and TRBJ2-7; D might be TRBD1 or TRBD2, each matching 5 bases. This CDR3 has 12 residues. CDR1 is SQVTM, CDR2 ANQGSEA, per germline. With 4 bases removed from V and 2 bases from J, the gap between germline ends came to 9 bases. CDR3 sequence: CSVGVGAYEQYF. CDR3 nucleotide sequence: TGCAGCGTTGGGGTGGGGGCCTACGAGCAGTACTTC.

CDR3 nucleotides: TGTGCCAGCAGCCCCCGTCTGGGGCCAGATGAGCAGTTCTTC. This translates into CASSPRLGPDEQFF. The chain employs TRBV9 and TRBJ2-1; the D gene is possibly TRBD1 (5 bases). V lost 4 bases and J lost 8, with 16 bases in between. Germline V gene lookup returns CDR1 SGDLS and CDR2 YYNGEE. This CDR3 is 14 amino acids long. The whole variable domain, filled in from reference TRBV9 and TRBJ2-1, reads DSGVTQTPKHLITATGQRVTLRCSPRSGDLSVYWYQQSLDQGLQFLIQYYNGEERAKGNILERFSAQQFPDLHSELNLSSLELGDSALYFCASSPRLGPDEQFFGPGTRLTVL.

DNA for the CDR3: TGTGCCAGCAGTGGGACTAGCGGAGGGAGAGCTAGCACAGATACGCAGTATTTT. As protein: CASSGTSGGRASTDTQYF. This chain links TRBV6-1 with TRBJ2-3; 10 bases fit TRBD2. Looked up from germline, CDR1 is MNHNS and CDR2 is SASEGT. The CDR3 runs to 18 residues. Trimming took 4 bases from V and 0 from J; bases not matched to a gene: 10.

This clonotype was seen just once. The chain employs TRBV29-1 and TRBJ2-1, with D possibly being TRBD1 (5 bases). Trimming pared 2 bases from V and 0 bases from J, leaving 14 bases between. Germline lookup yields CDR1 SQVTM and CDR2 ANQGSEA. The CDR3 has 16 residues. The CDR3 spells CSVEQGDGSSYNEQFF. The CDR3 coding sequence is TGCAGCGTTGAACAGGGCGACGGAAGCTCCTACAATGAGCAGTTCTTC.

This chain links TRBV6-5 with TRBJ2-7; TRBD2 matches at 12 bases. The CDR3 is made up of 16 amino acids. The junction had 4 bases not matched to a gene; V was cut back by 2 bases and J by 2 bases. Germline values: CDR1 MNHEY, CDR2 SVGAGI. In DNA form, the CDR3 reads TGTGCCAGCAGTTACCGCGGACTAGCGGGAACCTACGAGCAGTACTTC. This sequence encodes CASSYRGLAGTYEQYF.

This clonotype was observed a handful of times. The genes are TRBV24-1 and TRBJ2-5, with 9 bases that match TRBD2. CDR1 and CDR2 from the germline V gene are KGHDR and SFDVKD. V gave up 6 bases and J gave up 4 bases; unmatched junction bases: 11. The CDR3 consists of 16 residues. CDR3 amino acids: CATSPSLAGSGETQYF. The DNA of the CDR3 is TGTGCCACCAGTCCGTCCCTAGCGGGATCGGGAGAGACCCAGTACTTC.

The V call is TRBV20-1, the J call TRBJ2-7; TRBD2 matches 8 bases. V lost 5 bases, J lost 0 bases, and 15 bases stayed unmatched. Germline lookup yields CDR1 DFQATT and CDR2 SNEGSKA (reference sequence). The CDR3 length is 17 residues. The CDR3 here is CSASETSVSGSSYEQYF. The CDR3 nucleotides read TGCAGTGCTTCCGAGACTAGCGTGAGCGGGAGCTCCTACGAGCAGTACTTC.

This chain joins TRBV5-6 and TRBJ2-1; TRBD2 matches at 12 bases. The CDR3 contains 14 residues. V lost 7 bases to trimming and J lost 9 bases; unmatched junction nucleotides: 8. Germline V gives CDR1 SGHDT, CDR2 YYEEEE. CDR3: CASERTSGIVEQFF. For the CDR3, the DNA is TGTGCCAGCGAAAGGACTAGCGGGATTGTTGAGCAGTTCTTC.

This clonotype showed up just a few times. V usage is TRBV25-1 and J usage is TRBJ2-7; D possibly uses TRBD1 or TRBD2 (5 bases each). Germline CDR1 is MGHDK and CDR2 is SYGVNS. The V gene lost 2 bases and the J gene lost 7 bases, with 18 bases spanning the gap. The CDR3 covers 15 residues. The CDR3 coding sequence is TGTGCCAGCAGTGAAACAGGACTCCGGGGTTTGGAGCAGTACTTC. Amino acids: CASSETGLRGLEQYF.